The 8 T cell receptor beta chains below all came from one sample that was sequenced in a study of long-term antiretroviral therapy in people with HIV. Sequencing relied on immunoSEQ assay v3.0, run at survey level. TCRdb keeps only in-frame clones here, not all; method: immunoSEQ multiplex PCR. The sample holds 39,000 or so clones, roughly 82% seen once. The sequences come from unsorted PBMCs, collected 0.6 years after starting antiretroviral therapy. The receptor source for this set is a man younger than 35 with HIV.

This sequence joins TRBV6-6 and TRBJ2-1; 11 bases fit TRBD1. The CDR3 runs to 16 residues. V shed 7 bases, J shed 4 bases, and the junction held 9 bases outside the gene matches. Germline V gives CDR1 MNHNY, CDR2 SVGAGI (reference sequence). This CDR3 reads CASIRGDRGAYNEQFF. The CDR3 coding sequence is TGTGCCAGCATTAGAGGGGACAGGGGGGCGTACAATGAGCAGTTCTTC.

The CDR3 protein is CASSMFSSGAYNTGELFF. The DNA for the CDR3 is TGTGCCAGCAGCATGTTTAGTAGCGGGGCTTATAACACCGGGGAGCTGTTTTTT. V and J are TRBV9 and TRBJ2-2, with TRBD2 matching over 8 bases. Germline assignment: CDR1 SGDLS and CDR2 YYNGEE. The length of the CDR3 is 18 residues. The V gene end was trimmed by 4 bases and the J gene end by 2 bases; junction bases not matched to a gene: 13.

The chain joins TRBV28 to TRBJ1-1, with 7 nucleotides matching TRBD1. Germline assignment: CDR1 MDHEN and CDR2 SYDVKM. The CDR3 has 17 residues. Trimming cost V 6 bases and J 1 base; bases outside gene matches: 14. The CDR3 spells CASRPQGIFFRNTEAFF. The CDR3 DNA is TGTGCCAGCAGGCCACAGGGGATCTTTTTTCGGAACACTGAAGCTTTCTTT.

This chain joins TRBV19 and TRBJ1-1; D gene ambiguous. The CDR3 extends over 12 amino acids. Per germline, CDR1 LNHDA and CDR2 SQIVND (reference sequence). V lost 3 bases, J lost 7 bases, and 9 bases lay in between. Here the CDR3 reads CASSIGMLEAFF. As DNA, the CDR3 is TGTGCCAGTAGTATTGGGATGCTTGAAGCTTTCTTT. The full variable domain, its missing parts supplied by reference TRBV19 and TRBJ1-1, is DGGITQSPKYLFRKEGQNVTLSCEQNLNHDAMYWYRQDPGQGLRLIYYSQIVNDFQKGDIAEGYSVSREKKESFPLTVTSAQKNPTAFYLCASSIGMLEAFFGQGTRLTVV.

The DNA of the CDR3 is TGTGCCAGCAGCTTCGGAGATAGTGGAAACACCATATATTTT. This gives the protein CASSFGDSGNTIYF. The gene calls are TRBV7-2 and TRBJ1-3; D remains ambiguous. Trimming shortened V by 3 bases and J by 3 bases, and 9 bases separated the two germline ends. This CDR3 has 14 residues. In germline, CDR1 is SGHTA, CDR2 FQGNSA. The complete variable domain, with remaining parts taken from reference TRBV7-2 and TRBJ1-3, reads GAGVSQSPSNKVTEKGKDVELRCDPISGHTALYWYRQSLGQGLEFLIYFQGNSAPDKSGLPSDRFSAERTGGSVSTLTIQRTQQEDSAVYLCASSFGDSGNTIYFGEGSWLTVV.

A single count supports this clone. The chain couples TRBV7-2 to TRBJ1-1; D remains unclear. Germline CDR1 and CDR2: SGHTA and FQGNSA. The CDR3 loop spans 14 amino acids. V was cut by 2 bases and J by 6 bases, with 13 bases left in between. In nucleotides, the CDR3 is TGTGCCAGCAGCTTAATCTTCGGGTCCGCTGAAGCTTTCTTT. It encodes CASSLIFGSAEAFF.

The rearrangement links TRBV7-9 to TRBJ2-2; 14 bases map to TRBD2. The CDR3 has 17 residues. Germline V gene data show CDR1 as SEHNR and CDR2 as FQNEAQ (reference sequence). J gave up 1 base and V 4 bases, and 2 bases lay outside the gene matches. The CDR3 sequence is CASSSGLAGGNTGELFF. CDR3 nucleotide sequence: TGTGCCAGCAGCTCCGGACTAGCGGGAGGGAACACCGGGGAGCTGTTTTTT.

The J gene is TRBJ2-7, the V gene TRBV6-5, with D perhaps TRBD1 (5 bases). Looked up from germline, CDR1 is MNHEY and CDR2 is SVGAGI. With 3 bases removed from V and 6 bases from J, the gap between germline ends came to 15 bases. The CDR3 spans 14 residues. CDR3 loop: CASSYSSGSSEQYF. For the CDR3, the DNA is TGTGCCAGCAGTTATTCATCAGGGTCGAGCGAGCAGTACTTC.